This T cell receptor (beta chain) is from a study of CD8 T cells in ankylosing spondylitis. With respect to this clonotype: Its specificity is unknown.

The germline V gene has CDR1 SGHRS and CDR2 YFSETQ. This CDR3 has 15 residues. Trimming at V came to 3 bases and at J to 4 bases, leaving 7 bases not matched to a gene. General study results and limits: Within matched ankylosing spondylitis synovial fluid, disease-linked clones were reportedly significantly enriched. Seemingly distinctive of ankylosing spondylitis blood was a TCR beta motif formed by eight highly homologous variants.

TCRdb processed the 5' RACE reads anew with MiXCR; each CDR3 protein has one entry. Here the sample spans 150,000 to 200,000 distinct CDR3 sequences, 25% to 35% being singletons. The TCR comes from a male donor with ankylosing spondylitis. The material sequenced was synovial fluid, either unsorted or a sorted T cell fraction (not recorded which). This chain links TRBV5-1 with TRBJ2-1, with TRBD1 matching over 7 bases. CDR3 DNA: TGCGCCAGCAGCTCGGAAGGGACAGTTTACAATGAGCAGTTCTTC. Translated: CASSSEGTVYNEQFF.